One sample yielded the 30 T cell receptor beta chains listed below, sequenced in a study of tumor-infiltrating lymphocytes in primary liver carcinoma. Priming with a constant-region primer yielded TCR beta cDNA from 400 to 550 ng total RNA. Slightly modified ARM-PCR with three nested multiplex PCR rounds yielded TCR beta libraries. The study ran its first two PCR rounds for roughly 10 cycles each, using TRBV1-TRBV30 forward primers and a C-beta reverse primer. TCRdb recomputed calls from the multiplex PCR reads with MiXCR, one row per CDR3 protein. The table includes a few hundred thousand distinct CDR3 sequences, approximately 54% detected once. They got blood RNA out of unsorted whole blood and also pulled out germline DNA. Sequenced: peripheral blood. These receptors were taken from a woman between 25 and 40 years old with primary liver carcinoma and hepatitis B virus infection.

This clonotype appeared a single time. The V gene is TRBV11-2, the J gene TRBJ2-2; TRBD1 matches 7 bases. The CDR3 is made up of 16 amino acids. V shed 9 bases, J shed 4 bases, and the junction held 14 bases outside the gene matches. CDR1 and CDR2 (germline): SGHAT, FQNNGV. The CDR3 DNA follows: TGTGCCAGGAGCCTCGAGACAGGGACACGCACCGGGGAGCTGTTTTTT. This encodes CARSLETGTRTGELFF.

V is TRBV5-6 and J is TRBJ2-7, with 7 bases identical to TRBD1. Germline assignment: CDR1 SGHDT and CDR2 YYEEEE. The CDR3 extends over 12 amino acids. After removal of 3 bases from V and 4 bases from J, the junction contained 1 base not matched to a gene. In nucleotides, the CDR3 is TGTGCCAGCAGCTCGGGACAGTACGAGCAGTACTTC. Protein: CASSSGQYEQYF.

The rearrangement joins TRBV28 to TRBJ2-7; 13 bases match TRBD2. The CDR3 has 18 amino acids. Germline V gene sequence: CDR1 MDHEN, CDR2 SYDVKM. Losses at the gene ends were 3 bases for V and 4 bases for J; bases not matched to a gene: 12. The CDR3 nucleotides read TGTGCCAGCAGTTTCGGGGGACTAGCGGGATATAGTCGGTACGAGCAGTACTTC. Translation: CASSFGGLAGYSRYEQYF.

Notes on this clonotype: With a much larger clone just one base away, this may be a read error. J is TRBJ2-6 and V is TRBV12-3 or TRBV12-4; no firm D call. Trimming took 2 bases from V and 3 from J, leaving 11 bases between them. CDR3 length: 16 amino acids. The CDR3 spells CASSLRVGHGANVLTF. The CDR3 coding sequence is TGTGCCAGCAGTTTACGGGTAGGGCATGGGGCCAACGTCCTGACTTTC.

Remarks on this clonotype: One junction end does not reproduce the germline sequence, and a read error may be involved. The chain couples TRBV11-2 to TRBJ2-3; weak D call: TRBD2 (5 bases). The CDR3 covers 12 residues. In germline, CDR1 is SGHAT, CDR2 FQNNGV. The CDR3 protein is CAISFKGDAQYF. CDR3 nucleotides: TGTGCCATCAGCTTCAAGGGAGATGCGCAGTATTTT.

In DNA, the CDR3 is TGTGCCAGCAGCTTAGAGAAAAGTCTCCCGGGGGGGCAGTTCTTC. Translated, it gives CASSLEKSLPGGQFF. V and J are TRBV11-2 and TRBJ2-1, with 7 bases matching TRBD2. Looked up from germline, CDR1 is SGHAT and CDR2 is FQNNGV. V lost 0 bases to trimming and J lost 12 bases; unmatched junction nucleotides: 11. The CDR3 consists of 15 residues.

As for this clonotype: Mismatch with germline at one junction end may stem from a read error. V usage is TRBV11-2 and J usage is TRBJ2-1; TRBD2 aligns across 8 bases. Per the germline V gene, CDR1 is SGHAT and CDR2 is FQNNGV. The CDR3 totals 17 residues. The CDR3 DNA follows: TGTGCCGGCAGCTTAGGGGACTGTCGGGAGGGCCGGGGTGAGCAGTTCTTC. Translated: CAGSLGDCREGRGEQFF.

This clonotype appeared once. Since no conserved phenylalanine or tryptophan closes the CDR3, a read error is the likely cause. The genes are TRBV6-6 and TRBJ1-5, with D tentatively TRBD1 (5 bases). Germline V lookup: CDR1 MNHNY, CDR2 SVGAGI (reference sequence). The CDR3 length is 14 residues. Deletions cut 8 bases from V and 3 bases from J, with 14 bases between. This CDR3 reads CASGHGSFNQPQHS. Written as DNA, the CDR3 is TGTGCCAGCGGACACGGTAGCTTCAATCAGCCCCAGCATTCT.

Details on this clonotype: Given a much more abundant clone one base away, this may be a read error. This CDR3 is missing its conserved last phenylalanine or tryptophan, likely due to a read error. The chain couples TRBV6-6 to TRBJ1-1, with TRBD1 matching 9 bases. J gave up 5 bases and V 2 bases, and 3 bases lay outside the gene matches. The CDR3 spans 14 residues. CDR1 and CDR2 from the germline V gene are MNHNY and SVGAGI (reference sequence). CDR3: CASSYATGGTEAFL. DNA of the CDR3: TGTGCCAGCAGTTACGCGACAGGGGGAACTGAAGCTTTCCTT.

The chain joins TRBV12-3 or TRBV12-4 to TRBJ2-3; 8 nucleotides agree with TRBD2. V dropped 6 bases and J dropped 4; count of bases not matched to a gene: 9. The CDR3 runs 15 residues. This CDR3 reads CASRPGLGVPDTQYF. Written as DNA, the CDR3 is TGTGCCAGCAGGCCGGGACTAGGTGTTCCAGATACGCAGTATTTT.

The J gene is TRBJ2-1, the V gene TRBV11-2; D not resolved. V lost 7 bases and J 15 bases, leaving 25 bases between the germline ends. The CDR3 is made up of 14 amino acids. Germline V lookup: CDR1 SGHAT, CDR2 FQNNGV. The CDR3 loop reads CASTSILNYNELFF. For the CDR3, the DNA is TGTGCCAGCACCTCAATATTGAATTACAATGAGTTGTTCTTC.

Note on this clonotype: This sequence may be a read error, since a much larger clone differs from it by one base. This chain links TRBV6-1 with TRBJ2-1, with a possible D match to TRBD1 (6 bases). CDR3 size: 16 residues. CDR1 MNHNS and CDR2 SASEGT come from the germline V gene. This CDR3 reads CASRKTGSRSYNKQFF. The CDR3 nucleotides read TGTGCCAGCAGGAAGACAGGTTCCCGCTCCTACAATAAGCAGTTCTTC.

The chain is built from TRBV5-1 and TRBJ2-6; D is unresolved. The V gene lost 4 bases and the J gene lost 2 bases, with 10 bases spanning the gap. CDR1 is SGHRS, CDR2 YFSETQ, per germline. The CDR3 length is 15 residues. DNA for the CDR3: TGCGCCAGCAGCCTATCGCGAGCTGGGGCCAACGTCCTGACTTTC. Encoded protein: CASSLSRAGANVLTF.

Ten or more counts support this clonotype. CDR3 DNA sequence: TGTGCCAGCAGTCCACGGGCTAGCGGGAGTTACGGGGAGCTGTTTTTT. It specifies CASSPRASGSYGELFF. This chain connects TRBV12-3 or TRBV12-4 to TRBJ2-2, with TRBD2 identical over 10 bases. The V gene end was trimmed by 5 bases and the J gene end by 7 bases; junction bases not matched to a gene: 10. This CDR3 spans 16 amino acids.

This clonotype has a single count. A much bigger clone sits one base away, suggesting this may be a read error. The CDR3 nucleotides are TGTGCCAGCAGTTTAAGACAGGGAGGTACAGAAACGCAGTATTTT. Translating gives CASSLRQGGTETQYF. This sequence joins TRBV12-3 or TRBV12-4 and TRBJ2-3; possibly TRBD1 for D (7 bases). The CDR3 consists of 15 residues.

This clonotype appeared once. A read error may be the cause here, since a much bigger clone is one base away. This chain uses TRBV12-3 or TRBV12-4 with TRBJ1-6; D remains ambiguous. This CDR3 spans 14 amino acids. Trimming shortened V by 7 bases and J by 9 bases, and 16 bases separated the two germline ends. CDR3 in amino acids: CASTPSGGCSPLHF. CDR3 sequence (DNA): TGTGCCAGCACCCCCTCCGGCGGATGTTCACCCCTCCACTTT.

CDR3 coding DNA: TGTGCCAGCAGCGGAGGTGGTCTAGCGGGTTCCCTCAATGAGCAGTTCTTC. As protein: CASSGGGLAGSLNEQFF. J is TRBJ2-1 and V is TRBV5-4; TRBD2 matches at 8 bases. The germline gives CDR1 SGHNT, CDR2 YYREEE (reference sequence). The ends lost 4 bases at V and 6 bases at J; junction bases unmatched: 15. The CDR3 is 17 residues long.

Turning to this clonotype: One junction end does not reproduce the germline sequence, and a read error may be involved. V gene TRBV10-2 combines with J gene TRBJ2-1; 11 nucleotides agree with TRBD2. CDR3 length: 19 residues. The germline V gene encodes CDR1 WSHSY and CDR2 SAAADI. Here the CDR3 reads CTSSLGSLAGGSANNEQFF. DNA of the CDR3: TGCACCAGCAGCCTGGGGTCGCTAGCGGGAGGCTCGGCGAACAATGAGCAGTTCTTC.

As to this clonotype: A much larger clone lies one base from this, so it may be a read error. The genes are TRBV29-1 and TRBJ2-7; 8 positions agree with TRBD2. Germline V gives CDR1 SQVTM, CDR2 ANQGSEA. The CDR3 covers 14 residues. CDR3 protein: CSVEGYSGSYGQYF. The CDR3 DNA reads TGCAGCGTGGAAGGGTACAGCGGGAGCTACGGGCAGTACTTC.

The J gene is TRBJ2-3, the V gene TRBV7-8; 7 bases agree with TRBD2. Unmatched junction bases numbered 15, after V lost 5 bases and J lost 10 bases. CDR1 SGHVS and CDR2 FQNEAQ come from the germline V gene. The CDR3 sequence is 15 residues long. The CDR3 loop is CASSPRPSGAQSQYF. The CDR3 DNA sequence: TGTGCCAGCAGCCCGCGTCCAAGCGGGGCCCAGTCGCAGTATTTT.

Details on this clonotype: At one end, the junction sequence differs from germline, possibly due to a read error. CDR3 DNA sequence: TGTGCCAGCAGTTTTCAGGACAGGGATTACAATGTGCAGTTCTTC. It specifies CASSFQDRDYNVQFF. The genes are TRBV12-3 or TRBV12-4 and TRBJ2-1; TRBD1 matches at 8 bases. This CDR3 spans 15 amino acids.

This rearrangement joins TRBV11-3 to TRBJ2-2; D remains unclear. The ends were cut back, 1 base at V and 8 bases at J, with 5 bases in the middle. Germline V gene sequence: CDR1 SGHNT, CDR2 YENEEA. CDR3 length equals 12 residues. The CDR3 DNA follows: TGTGCCAGCAGCTTAGTTAGAGGGGAGCTGTTTTTT. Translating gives CASSLVRGELFF.

The CDR3 loop reads CASSFSATALFDSPLHF. The CDR3 nucleotides are TGTGCCAGCAGCTTTAGCGCGACGGCCTTATTTGATTCACCCCTCCACTTT. This sequence joins TRBV5-6 and TRBJ1-6, with no clear D. Germline V gene sequence: CDR1 SGHDT, CDR2 YYEEEE. Trimming removed 2 bases at V and 8 bases at J, with 20 bases between. The CDR3 runs 17 residues.

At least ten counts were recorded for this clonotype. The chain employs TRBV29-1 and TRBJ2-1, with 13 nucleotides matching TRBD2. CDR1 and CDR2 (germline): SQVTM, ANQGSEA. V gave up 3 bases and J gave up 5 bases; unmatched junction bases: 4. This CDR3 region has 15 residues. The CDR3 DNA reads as TGCAGCGTTGACCAGACTAGCGGGAGGAACAATGAGCAGTTCTTC. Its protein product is CSVDQTSGRNNEQFF.

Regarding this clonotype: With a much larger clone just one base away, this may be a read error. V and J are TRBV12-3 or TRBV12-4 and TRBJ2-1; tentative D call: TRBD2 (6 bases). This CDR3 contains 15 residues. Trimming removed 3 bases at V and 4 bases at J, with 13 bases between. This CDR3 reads CASSFTGGAYNEQFF. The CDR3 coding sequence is TGTGCCAGCAGTTTCACGGGCGGGGCATACAATGAGCAGTTCTTC.

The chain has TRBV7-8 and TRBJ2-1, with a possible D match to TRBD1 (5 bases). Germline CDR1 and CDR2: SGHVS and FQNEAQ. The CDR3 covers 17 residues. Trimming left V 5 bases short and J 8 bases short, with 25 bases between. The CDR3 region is CASSDLGSRVLSDEQFF. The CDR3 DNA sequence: TGTGCCAGCAGCGACCTTGGAAGCAGGGTCCTTTCCGATGAGCAGTTCTTC. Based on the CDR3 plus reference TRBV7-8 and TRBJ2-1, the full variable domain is GAGVSQSPRYKVAKRGQDVALRCDPISGHVSLFWYQQALGQGPEFLTYFQNEAQLDKSGLPSDRFFAERPEGSVSTLKIQRTQQEDSAVYLCASSDLGSRVLSDEQFFGPGTRLTVL.

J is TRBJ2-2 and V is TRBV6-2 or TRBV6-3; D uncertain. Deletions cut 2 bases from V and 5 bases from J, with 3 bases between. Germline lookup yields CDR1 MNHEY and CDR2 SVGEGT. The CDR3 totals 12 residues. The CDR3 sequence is CASSYVTGELFF. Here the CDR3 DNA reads TGTGCCAGCAGTTACGTGACCGGGGAGCTGTTTTTT.

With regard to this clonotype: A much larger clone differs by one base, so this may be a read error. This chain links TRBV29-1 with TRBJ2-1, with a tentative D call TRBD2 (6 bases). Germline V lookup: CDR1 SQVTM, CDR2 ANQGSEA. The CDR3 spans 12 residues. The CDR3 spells CSVEVRRGEQLF. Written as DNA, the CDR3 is TGCAGCGTTGAAGTGAGGAGGGGTGAGCAGCTCTTC.

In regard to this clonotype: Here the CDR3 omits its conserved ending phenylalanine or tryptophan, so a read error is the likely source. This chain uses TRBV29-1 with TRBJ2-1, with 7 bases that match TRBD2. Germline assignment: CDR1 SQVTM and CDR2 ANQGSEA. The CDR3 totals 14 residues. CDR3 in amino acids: CSVDPGGRGNGQFS. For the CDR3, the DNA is TGCAGCGTTGACCCTGGCGGGAGAGGTAATGGGCAGTTCTCC.

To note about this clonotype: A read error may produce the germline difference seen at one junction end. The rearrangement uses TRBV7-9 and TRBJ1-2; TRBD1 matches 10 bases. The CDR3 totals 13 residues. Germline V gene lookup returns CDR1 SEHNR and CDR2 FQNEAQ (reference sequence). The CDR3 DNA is TGTGCTAGCAGCTACGGGACAGGGGATGGCTACACCTTC. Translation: CASSYGTGDGYTF.